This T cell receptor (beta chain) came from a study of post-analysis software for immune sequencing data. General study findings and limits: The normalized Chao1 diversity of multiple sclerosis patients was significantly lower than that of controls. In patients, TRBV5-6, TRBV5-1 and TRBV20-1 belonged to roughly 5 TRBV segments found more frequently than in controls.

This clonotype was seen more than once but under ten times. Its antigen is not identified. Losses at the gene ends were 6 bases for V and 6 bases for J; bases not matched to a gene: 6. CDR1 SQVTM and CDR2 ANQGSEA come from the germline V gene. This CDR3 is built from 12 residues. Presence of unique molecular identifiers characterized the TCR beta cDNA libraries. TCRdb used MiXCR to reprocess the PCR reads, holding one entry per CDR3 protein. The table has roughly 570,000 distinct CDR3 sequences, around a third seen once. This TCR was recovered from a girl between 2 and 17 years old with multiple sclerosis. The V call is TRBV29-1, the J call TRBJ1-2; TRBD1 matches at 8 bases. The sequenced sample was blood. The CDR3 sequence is CSVTGVIHGYTF. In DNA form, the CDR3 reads TGCAGCGTGACAGGGGTGATCCATGGCTACACCTTC.